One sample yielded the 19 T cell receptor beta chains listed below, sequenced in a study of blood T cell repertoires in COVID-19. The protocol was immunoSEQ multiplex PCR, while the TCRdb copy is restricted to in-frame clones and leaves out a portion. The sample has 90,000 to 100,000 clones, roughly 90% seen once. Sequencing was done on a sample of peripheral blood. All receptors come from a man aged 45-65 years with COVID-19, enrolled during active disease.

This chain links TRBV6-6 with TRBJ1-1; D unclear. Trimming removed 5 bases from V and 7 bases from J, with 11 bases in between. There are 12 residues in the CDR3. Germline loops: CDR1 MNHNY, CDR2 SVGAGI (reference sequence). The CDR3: CASSGPGGEAFF. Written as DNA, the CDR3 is TGTGCCAGCAGTGGTCCCGGAGGTGAAGCTTTCTTT.

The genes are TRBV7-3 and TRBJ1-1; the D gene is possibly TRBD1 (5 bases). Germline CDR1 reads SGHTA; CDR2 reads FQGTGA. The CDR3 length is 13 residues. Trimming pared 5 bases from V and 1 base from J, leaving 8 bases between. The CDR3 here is CASSADRNTEAFF. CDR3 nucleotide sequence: TGTGCCAGCAGCGCAGACAGGAACACTGAAGCTTTCTTT.

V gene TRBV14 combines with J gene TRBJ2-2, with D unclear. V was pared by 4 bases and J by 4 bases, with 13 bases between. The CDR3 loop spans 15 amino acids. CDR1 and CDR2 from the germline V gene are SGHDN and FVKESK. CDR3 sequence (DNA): TGTGCCAGCAGCCCTTTCCTTTCTTTCACCGGGGAGCTGTTTTTT. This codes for CASSPFLSFTGELFF.

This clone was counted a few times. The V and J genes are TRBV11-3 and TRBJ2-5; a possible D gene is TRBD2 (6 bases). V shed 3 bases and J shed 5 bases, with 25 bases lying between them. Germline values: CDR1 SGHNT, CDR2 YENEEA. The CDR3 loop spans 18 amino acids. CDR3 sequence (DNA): TGTGCCAGCAGCTTCCGGGCCATAGGAGGGACCGGGCGCGAGACCCAGTACTTC. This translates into CASSFRAIGGTGRETQYF.

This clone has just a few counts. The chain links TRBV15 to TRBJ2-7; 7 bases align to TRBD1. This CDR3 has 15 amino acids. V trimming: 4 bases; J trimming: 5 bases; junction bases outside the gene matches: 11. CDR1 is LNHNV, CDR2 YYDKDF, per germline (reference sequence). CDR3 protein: CATSTQTGKFNEQYF. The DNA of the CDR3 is TGTGCCACCAGCACCCAGACAGGGAAGTTCAACGAGCAGTACTTC. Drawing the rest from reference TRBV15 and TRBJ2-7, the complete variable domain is DAMVIQNPRYQVTQFGKPVTLSCSQTLNHNVMYWYQQKSSQAPKLLFHYYDKDFNNEADTPDNFQSRRPNTSFCFLDIRSPGLGDTAMYLCATSTQTGKFNEQYFGPGTRLTVT.

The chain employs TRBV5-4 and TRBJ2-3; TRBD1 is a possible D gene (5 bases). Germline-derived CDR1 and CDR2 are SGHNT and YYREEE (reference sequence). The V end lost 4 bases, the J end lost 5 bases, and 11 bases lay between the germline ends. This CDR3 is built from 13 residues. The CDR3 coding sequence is TGTGCCAGCAGCAAGACAGATCAAGATACGCAGTATTTT. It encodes CASSKTDQDTQYF. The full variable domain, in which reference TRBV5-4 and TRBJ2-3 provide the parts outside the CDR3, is ETGVTQSPTHLIKTRGQQVTLRCSSQSGHNTVSWYQQALGQGPQFIFQYYREEENGRGNFPPRFSGLQFPNYSSELNVNALELDDSALYLCASSKTDQDTQYFGPGTRLTVL.

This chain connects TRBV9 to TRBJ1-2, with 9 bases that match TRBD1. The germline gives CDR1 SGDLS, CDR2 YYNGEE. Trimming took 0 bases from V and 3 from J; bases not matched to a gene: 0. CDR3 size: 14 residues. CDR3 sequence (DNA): TGTGCCAGCAGCGTAGGACAGGGGGACTATGGCTACACCTTC. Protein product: CASSVGQGDYGYTF.

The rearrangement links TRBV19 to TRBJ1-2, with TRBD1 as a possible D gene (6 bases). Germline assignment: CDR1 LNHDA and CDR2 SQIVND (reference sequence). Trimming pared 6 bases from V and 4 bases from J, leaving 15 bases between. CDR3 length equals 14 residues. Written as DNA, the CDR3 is TGTGCCAGTAGCAATCCAGGGGAGAGCTATGGCTACACCTTC. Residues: CASSNPGESYGYTF.

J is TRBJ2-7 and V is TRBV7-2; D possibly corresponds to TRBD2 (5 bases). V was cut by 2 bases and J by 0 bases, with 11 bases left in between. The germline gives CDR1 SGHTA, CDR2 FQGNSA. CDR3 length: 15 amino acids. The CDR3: CASSLSSQSSYEQYF. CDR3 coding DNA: TGTGCCAGCAGCTTATCTAGCCAGAGCTCCTACGAGCAGTACTTC.

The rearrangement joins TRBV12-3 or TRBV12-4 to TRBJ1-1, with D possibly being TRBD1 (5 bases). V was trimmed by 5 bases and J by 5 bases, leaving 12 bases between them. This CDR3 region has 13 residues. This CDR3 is CASSAGIWTEAFF. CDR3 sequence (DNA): TGTGCCAGCAGTGCAGGGATTTGGACTGAAGCTTTCTTT.

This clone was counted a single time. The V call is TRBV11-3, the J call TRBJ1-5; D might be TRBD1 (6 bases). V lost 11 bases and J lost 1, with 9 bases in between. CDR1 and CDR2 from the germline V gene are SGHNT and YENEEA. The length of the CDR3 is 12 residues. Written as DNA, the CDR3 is TGTGCCCGCGGGGGCAGCAATCAGCCCCAGCATTTT. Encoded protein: CARGGSNQPQHF.

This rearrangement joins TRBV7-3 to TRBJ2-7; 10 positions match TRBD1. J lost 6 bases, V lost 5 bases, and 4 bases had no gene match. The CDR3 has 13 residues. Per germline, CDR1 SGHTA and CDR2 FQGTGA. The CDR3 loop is CASSRGQGLEQYF. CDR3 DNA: TGTGCCAGCAGCAGGGGACAGGGGCTCGAGCAGTACTTC.

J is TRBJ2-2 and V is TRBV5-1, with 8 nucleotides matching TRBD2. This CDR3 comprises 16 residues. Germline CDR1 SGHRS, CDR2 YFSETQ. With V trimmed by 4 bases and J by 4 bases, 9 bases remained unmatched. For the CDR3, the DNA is TGCGCCAGCAGCCCCTTAGTCGGGGGGGGCACCGGGGAGCTGTTTTTT. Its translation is CASSPLVGGGTGELFF.

CDR3 residues: CASSPRGLRGGELFF. The CDR3 DNA follows: TGTGCCAGCAGCCCCCGAGGGCTCCGAGGTGGGGAGCTGTTTTTT. The rearrangement uses TRBV13 and TRBJ2-2; D possibly corresponds to TRBD2 (5 bases). The germline CDR1 and CDR2 sequences are PRHDT and FYEKMQ (reference sequence). Trimming cost V 5 bases and J 8 bases, with 18 bases left between them. The CDR3 loop spans 15 amino acids.

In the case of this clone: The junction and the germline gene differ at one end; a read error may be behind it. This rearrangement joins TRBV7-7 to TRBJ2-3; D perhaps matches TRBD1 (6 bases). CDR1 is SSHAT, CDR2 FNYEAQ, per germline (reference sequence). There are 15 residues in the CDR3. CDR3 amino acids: CASSAVGGGADTQYF. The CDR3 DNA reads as TGTGCTAGCAGCGCCGTAGGGGGTGGCGCAGATACGCAGTATTTT.

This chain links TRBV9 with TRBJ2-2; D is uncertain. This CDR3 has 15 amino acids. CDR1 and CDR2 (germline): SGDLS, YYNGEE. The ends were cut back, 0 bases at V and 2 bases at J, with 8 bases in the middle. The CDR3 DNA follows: TGTGCCAGCAGCGTAGGTTCTGTCAACACCGGGGAGCTGTTTTTT. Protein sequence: CASSVGSVNTGELFF.

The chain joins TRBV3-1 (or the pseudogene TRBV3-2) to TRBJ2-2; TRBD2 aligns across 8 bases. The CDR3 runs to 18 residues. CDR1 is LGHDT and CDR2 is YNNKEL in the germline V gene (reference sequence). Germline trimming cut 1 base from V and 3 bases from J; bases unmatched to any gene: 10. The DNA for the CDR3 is TGTGCCAGCAGCCAAGTACTAGGCGGGGGGCCTCACACCGGGGAGCTGTTTTTT. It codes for CASSQVLGGGPHTGELFF.

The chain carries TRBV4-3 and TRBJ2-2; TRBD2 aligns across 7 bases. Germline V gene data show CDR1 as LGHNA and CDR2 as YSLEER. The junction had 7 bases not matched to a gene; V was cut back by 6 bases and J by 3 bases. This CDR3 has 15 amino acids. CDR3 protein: CASRLGLGDTGELFF. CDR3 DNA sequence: TGCGCCAGCAGACTTGGACTAGGCGACACCGGGGAGCTGTTTTTT.

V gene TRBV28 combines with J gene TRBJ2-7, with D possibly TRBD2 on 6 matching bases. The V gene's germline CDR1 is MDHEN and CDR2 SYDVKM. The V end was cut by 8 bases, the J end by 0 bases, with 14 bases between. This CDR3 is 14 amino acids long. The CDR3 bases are TGTGCCAGCGTGGGGACTCCGCCCTCCTACGAGCAGTACTTC. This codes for CASVGTPPSYEQYF.